The rows below give T cell receptor beta chains drawn from one sample of a study of shared clonotypes between healthy human individuals. Libraries were prepared by immunoSEQ multiplex PCR; TCRdb keeps only in-frame clonotypes and omits some of them. The sample has some 700,000 clones; around 90% are singletons. What was sequenced was memory CD8+ T cells from PBMCs. The origin of the receptors is a man aged 18 to 30 in good health. Some clones in this sample may be carry-over from other donors' samples. Each CDR3 is given with its conserved first and last residue. A D gene is named only where the DNA matches it firmly. Where a row states a size, it is once, few, many or the class of an expanded clone; other rows omit it.

TRBV19,TRBJ2-3,few,.,TGTGCCAGTAGCGGGAGCACAGATACGCAGTATTTT,CASSGSTDTQYF
TRBV5-6,TRBJ2-7,.,TRBD1,TGTGCCAGCAGCACAAGGACAGGGCCGAACGAGCAGTACTTC,CASSTRTGPNEQYF
TRBV13,TRBJ2-5,.,TRBD2,TGTGCCAGCAGCTGGGGACTAGCGGTCCAAGAGACCCAGTACTTC,CASSWGLAVQETQYF
TRBV7-6,TRBJ2-7,.,.,TGTGCCAGCAGCCCCCCGGGTGAACAGCGCGACTACGAGCAGTACTTC,CASSPPGEQRDYEQYF
TRBV7-9,TRBJ1-2,.,.,TGTGCCAGCAGCCAGGGGCAGATCTATGGCTACACCTTC,CASSQGQIYGYTF
TRBV25-1,TRBJ2-7,.,TRBD1,TGTGCCAGCAGTGAATGGACAGGGATCGGCGAGCAGTACTTC,CASSEWTGIGEQYF
TRBV29-1,TRBJ1-1,few,.,TGCAGCGTTGCGAACGAGGGTGAAGCTTTCTTT,CSVANEGEAFF
TRBV7-9,TRBJ2-5,.,.,TGTGCCAGCAGCTCAGGGTGGGGGGGACAGAAGACCCAGTACTTC,CASSSGWGGQKTQYF
TRBV9,TRBJ1-4,.,.,TGTGCCAGCAGCCCTCCCTTAGGAGAAAAACTGTTTTTT,CASSPPLGEKLFF
TRBV4-3,TRBJ1-3,once,.,TGCGCCAGCAGCCACGGACGAATCTCTGGAAACACCATATATTTT,CASSHGRISGNTIYF
TRBV10-3,TRBJ1-3,.,.,TGTGCCATCAGTGAGGGTGTCTCTGGAAACACCATATATTTT,CAISEGVSGNTIYF
TRBV6-1,TRBJ2-5,.,TRBD2,TGTGCCAGCAGTCCACTAGCGGGACTTGAAGAGACCCAGTACTTC,CASSPLAGLEETQYF
TRBV6-6,TRBJ2-7,.,.,TGTGCCAGCAGTTATTTGGGTATTAGGGACTACGAGCAGTACTTC,CASSYLGIRDYEQYF
TRBV6-1,TRBJ1-1,.,.,TGTGCCATCAGGACAGCCGTCACTGAAGCTTTCTTT,CAIRTAVTEAFF
TRBV5-4,TRBJ1-1,.,TRBD1,TGTGCCAGCAGCTTGGTGGGGGGACTGACAGGGCTGGTCGCTGAAGCTTTCTTT,CASSLVGGLTGLVAEAFF
TRBV7-9,TRBJ2-5,once,.,TGTGCCAGCGGTCGCGGGGCAAACCAAGAGACCCAGTACTTC,CASGRGANQETQYF
TRBV4-3,TRBJ1-1,.,.,TGCGCCAGCAGCCAAGACGACACTGAAGCTTTCTTT,CASSQDDTEAFF
TRBV5-4,TRBJ2-4,.,TRBD2,TGTGCCAGCAGCTTACTTCAGCGGGGGCTAGCCAAAAACATTCAGTACTTC,CASSLLQRGLAKNIQYF
TRBV29-1,TRBJ1-4,.,.,TGCAGCGTTGTAGGGCAGGGAGAGAGCCGAAATGAAAAACTGTTTTTT,CSVVGQGESRNEKLFF
TRBV7-8,TRBJ2-1,.,TRBD2,TGTGCCAGCAAACTAACGGCGGGAGCGGATGAGCAGTTCTTC,CASKLTAGADEQFF
TRBV7-9,TRBJ1-3,.,TRBD1,TGTGCCACCTGGGACAGGGCCAACCTTACGAGCTCTGGAAACACCATATATTTT,CATWDRANLTSSGNTIYF
TRBV5-1,TRBJ2-1,.,.,TGCGCCAGCAGCAGCGCTGGGGGTTTTGACTACAATGAGCAGTTCTTC,CASSSAGGFDYNEQFF
TRBV4-1,TRBJ1-3,.,.,TGCGCCAGCAGCCAAGATAGGGATCCGGGGTCTACATCCAACGCGGAAAACACCATATATTTT,CASSQDRDPGSTSNAENTIYF
TRBV7-9,TRBJ2-5,.,.,TGTGCCAGCAGCTTCGGGACGGCCCAAGAGACCCAGTACTTC,CASSFGTAQETQYF
TRBV9,TRBJ2-7,.,.,TGTGCCAGCAGCGTATACAACAGGGAAGACGAGCAGTACTTC,CASSVYNREDEQYF
TRBV19,TRBJ2-7,.,TRBD2,TGTGCCAGTAGTGAGGAAACTAGCGGGAATACCTACGAGCAGTACTTC,CASSEETSGNTYEQYF
TRBV29-1,TRBJ2-3,.,.,TGCAGCGGGCATACCGGGCGAAGCACAGATACGCAGTATTTT,CSGHTGRSTDTQYF
TRBV10-3,TRBJ2-7,.,.,TGTGCCATCAGTGACGGGGCCTACGAGCAGTACTTC,CAISDGAYEQYF
TRBV13,TRBJ2-7,.,.,TGTGCCAGCAGCTTAGCCGGGAACCCCTACGAGCAGTACTTC,CASSLAGNPYEQYF
TRBV5-1,TRBJ1-1,.,TRBD1,TGCGCCAGCAGCATACCGGGACAGACTAACACTGAAGCTTTCTTT,CASSIPGQTNTEAFF
TRBV10-3,TRBJ2-2,.,TRBD2,TGTGCCATCAGTGAGTCGCGACTAGCCGTTACGAACACCGGGGAGCTGTTTTTT,CAISESRLAVTNTGELFF
TRBV6-6,TRBJ2-3,many,.,TGTGCCAGCAGTTACTCGACTGGGTCAGATACGCAGTATTTT,CASSYSTGSDTQYF
TRBV27,TRBJ1-2,.,.,TGTGCCAGCTGGACCAGGAGGGACTATGGCTACACCTTC,CASWTRRDYGYTF
TRBV9,TRBJ2-3,.,TRBD2,TGTGCCAGCAGCGTAGCGGGGACTAGCGGCACAGATACGCAGTATTTT,CASSVAGTSGTDTQYF
TRBV4-1,TRBJ2-7,.,.,TGCGCCAGCAGCCCGAGAGGGGGCCTAGCGTACTCCTACGAGCAGTACTTC,CASSPRGGLAYSYEQYF
TRBV7-9,TRBJ2-5,.,.,TGTGCCAGCAGAAACAATCAGGGGTCCGGGACCCAGTACTTC,CASRNNQGSGTQYF
TRBV19,TRBJ1-4,.,.,TGTGCCAGTATCGGAAATGAAAAACTGTTTTTT,CASIGNEKLFF
TRBV27,TRBJ2-7,.,.,TGTGCCAGCAGTATCGGACACAGCTACTCCTACGAGCAGTACTTC,CASSIGHSYSYEQYF
TRBV28,TRBJ1-3,.,.,TGTGCCAGCAGTTTTCAGGGAGGCTCTGGAAACACCATATATTTT,CASSFQGGSGNTIYF
TRBV11-2,TRBJ2-7,.,.,TGTGCCAGCAGCTTAGCCCCCACTGCCGAGCAGTACTTC,CASSLAPTAEQYF
TRBV30,TRBJ2-1,.,TRBD2,TGTGCCTGGAGCCGGGGAGGGAGATTCAAGAATGAGCAGTTCTTC,CAWSRGGRFKNEQFF
TRBV6-1,TRBJ2-1,.,.,TGTGCTTTCTCCGACGGGGGCAATGAGCAGTTCTTC,CAFSDGGNEQFF
TRBV6-1,TRBJ1-2,.,.,TGTGCCAGCACTGTAGTGTTACCAGTCTATGGCTACACCTTC,CASTVVLPVYGYTF
TRBV27,TRBJ2-7,.,.,TGTGCCAGCAGCCCTAGCTCAGGGAATCATTTCTACGAGCAGTACTTC,CASSPSSGNHFYEQYF
TRBV4-1,TRBJ2-5,.,.,TGCGCCAGCAGCCAAGATCCCCTTCCCCAGTACTTC,CASSQDPLPQYF
TRBV29-1,TRBJ2-7,many,TRBD2,TGCAGCGTTGAAGTTCTAGCGGGAGACACCCGGGGGGGCGAGCAGTACTTC,CSVEVLAGDTRGGEQYF
TRBV10-3,TRBJ1-3,.,.,TGTGCCATCACCTCTGGTTGGGGCGATAACTCTGGAAACACCATATATTTT,CAITSGWGDNSGNTIYF
TRBV4-1,TRBJ1-2,.,.,TGCGCCAGCAGCCAAGGGAGGGCGAAGGCCTATGGCTACACCTTC,CASSQGRAKAYGYTF
TRBV4-3,TRBJ2-7,.,TRBD2,TGCGCCAGCAGCCCGGGGGCTAGCGGGTCCTACGAGCAGTACTTC,CASSPGASGSYEQYF
TRBV9,TRBJ2-1,few,TRBD1,TGTGCCAGCAGCTACTCCGGGACAGGGCTGTTCTTC,CASSYSGTGLFF
TRBV2,TRBJ2-1,.,TRBD2,TGTGCCAGCGAAAGCGGGAGGGTTGGCAATGAGCAGTTCTTC,CASESGRVGNEQFF
TRBV7-7,TRBJ2-2,.,.,TGTGCCAGCAGCCCCCTGAACACCGGGGAGCTGTTTTTT,CASSPLNTGELFF
TRBV7-8,TRBJ2-5,.,TRBD2,TGTGCCAGCAGCTTCCCCCAGCGGGAGGGCCCCCGCCAGACCCAGTACTTC,CASSFPQREGPRQTQYF